This TCR beta chain originates from a study of post-analysis software for immune sequencing data. Study information: Clinical courses comprised relapsing-remitting, secondary progressive and progressive-relapsing multiple sclerosis. General observations from the study: Among multiple sclerosis patients, normalized Chao1 diversity was significantly below that of controls. F measure showed strong co-clustering of same-batch samples. Patients had higher frequencies than controls of about five TRBV segments, including TRBV5-6, TRBV5-1 and TRBV20-1.

The TCR beta cDNA libraries carried unique molecular identifiers. T cells, roughly 0.95 to 10 million of them, yielded roughly 550,000 cDNA molecules. TCRdb fed the PCR reads into MiXCR, producing one record per CDR3 protein. The profile covers hundreds of thousands of distinct CDR3 sequences, with roughly 50% appearing a single time and over 4% taken by the ten largest. This clonotype was detected once. The antigen remains unidentified. From germline, CDR1 is ENHRY and CDR2 SYGVKD. CDR3 length: 15 amino acids. With 4 bases removed from V and 3 bases from J, the gap between germline ends came to 15 bases.

V is TRBV10-3 and J is TRBJ1-2; D gene unclear. The sequencing sample was made of blood. The sequence was collected from a girl under 18 with multiple sclerosis. DNA of the CDR3: TGTGCCATCAGTGGACCGGACGTTACGCACTATGGCTACACCTTC. Residues: CAISGPDVTHYGYTF.